These 30 T cell receptor beta chains were all obtained from the same sample, sequenced in a study of blood T cells in healthy people across ages. The use of a sample-barcoded 5' primer and a J-beta primer mix characterized a second PCR of about 7 to 12 cycles. In TCRdb, the 5' RACE reads were re-called with MiXCR into one record per CDR3 protein. The data show 700,000 to 900,000 distinct CDR3 sequences, about 26% seen once. These records were also assigned to another study, of T cells of mothers and their children.

Specimen: blood. The origin of the receptors is a boy younger than 18 in good health.

The V call is TRBV9, the J call TRBJ2-5; D may be TRBD1 (5 bases). V was clipped by 0 bases and J by 4 bases, with 10 bases between them. CDR1 is SGDLS and CDR2 is YYNGEE in the germline V gene. CDR3 length: 14 residues. DNA for the CDR3: TGTGCCAGCAGCGTAGGTAACAGGCCAGAGACCCAGTACTTC. This sequence encodes CASSVGNRPETQYF.

CDR3 bases: TGCGCCAGCAGCCAAGCAGTCACTAGCGGGGGGGCCCCGGAGGTGTTCTTC. Its translation is CASSQAVTSGGAPEVFF. The chain joins TRBV4-3 to TRBJ2-1; 13 bases map to TRBD2. There are 17 residues in the CDR3. Germline V gives CDR1 LGHNA, CDR2 YSLEER. V was clipped by 1 base and J by 15 bases; unmatched bases: 15.

This chain's CDR3 is CASSQSIGQEYQETQYF. Written as DNA, the CDR3 is TGCGCCAGCAGTCAATCGATAGGACAGGAGTACCAAGAGACCCAGTACTTC. The chain has TRBV23-1 and TRBJ2-5; 7 nucleotides align to TRBD1. TRBV23-1 is recorded as an ORF, its role being uncertain. The CDR3 loop spans 17 amino acids. J was trimmed by 0 bases and V by 0 bases; bases with no gene match: 7.

The CDR3 bases are TGTGCCAGCAGCGTCTCCTTTGACAGGGGAGGTAGCTATGGCTACACCTTC. Amino acid sequence: CASSVSFDRGGSYGYTF. This chain uses TRBV7-2 with TRBJ1-2; TRBD1 aligns across 8 bases. From germline, CDR1 is SGHTA and CDR2 FQGNSA. V was pared by 5 bases and J by 4 bases, with 15 bases of the junction left unmatched. There are 17 residues in the CDR3.

V and J are TRBV27 and TRBJ1-1, with D maybe TRBD1 (5 bases). The germline gives CDR1 MNHEY, CDR2 SMNVEV (reference sequence). V was shortened by 3 bases and J by 5 bases, with 19 bases between the two germline ends. The CDR3 contains 16 residues. The CDR3 nucleotides are TGTGCCAGCAGTTTGGGACCGGGACCTAGGAGAACTGAAGCTTTCTTT. This gives the protein CASSLGPGPRRTEAFF.

The chain is built from TRBV4-2 and TRBJ2-5; 7 bases map to TRBD1. Judging by the DNA end, TRBJ2-7 fits better; the J call may be wrong. Germline V lookup: CDR1 LGHNA, CDR2 YNFKEQ. The CDR3 covers 15 residues. CDR3 loop: CASSPGGSDPYEQYF. The CDR3 region has the DNA TGTGCCAGCAGCCCAGGGGGTAGCGACCCCTACGAGCAGTACTTC.

J is TRBJ2-1 and V is TRBV24-1, with a tentative D call TRBD2 (6 bases). CDR1 KGHDR and CDR2 SFDVKD come from the germline V gene. Trimming cost V 12 bases and J 1 base, with 6 bases left between them. The CDR3 runs 11 residues. CDR3 amino acids: CAAGSYNEQFF. The CDR3 DNA follows: TGTGCCGCGGGGTCCTACAATGAGCAGTTCTTC.

J is TRBJ2-7 and V is TRBV18, with 8 bases aligning to TRBD2. Germline V lookup: CDR1 KGHSH, CDR2 LQKENI. J lost 4 bases, V lost 6 bases, and 8 bases had no gene match. The CDR3 is 14 amino acids. The CDR3 protein is CASSAGGPDYEQYF. CDR3 nucleotides: TGTGCCAGCTCTGCGGGGGGCCCGGATTACGAGCAGTACTTC.

The rearrangement links TRBV20-1 to TRBJ2-1, with 9 bases identical to TRBD2. With the DNA end fitting TRBJ2-5 better, the J assignment may be wrong. CDR1 is DFQATT and CDR2 is SNEGSKA in the germline V gene (reference sequence). The CDR3 runs 11 residues. In DNA form, the CDR3 reads TGCACGGCGGCGGGGGGGGAGACCCAGTACTTC. Residues: CTAAGGETQYF.

This clonotype was recorded a few times. DNA for the CDR3: TGTGCCCACAAAAGCGGGGGGGTCTACAATGAGCAGTTCTTC. Translation gives CAHKSGGVYNEQFF. The J gene is TRBJ2-5, the V gene TRBV12-3 or TRBV12-4; TRBD2 agrees at 10 bases. Near its end, the DNA agrees better with TRBJ2-1, so the J call may be wrong. The CDR3 extends over 14 amino acids.

This clonotype was detected a few times. This chain links TRBV12-3 or TRBV12-4 with TRBJ1-5, with D unclear. V was clipped by 1 base and J by 11 bases, with 6 bases between them. The CDR3 spans 11 residues. The CDR3 region has the DNA TGTGCCAGCAGTTTAGGGTTGACCCAGCATTTT. Residues: CASSLGLTQHF.

This clonotype was seen only a few times. The chain links TRBV7-9 to TRBJ2-3; 9 nucleotides agree with TRBD1. CDR1 is SEHNR, CDR2 FQNEAQ, per germline (reference sequence). The CDR3 sequence is 16 residues long. With 3 bases clipped from V and 5 bases from J, the junction kept 9 bases outside the gene matches. Here the CDR3 DNA reads TGTGCCAGCAGCTTTCACAACAGGGGGCAAGGAGATACGCAGTATTTT. This sequence encodes CASSFHNRGQGDTQYF. The whole variable domain, filled in from reference TRBV7-9 and TRBJ2-3, reads DTGVSQNPRHKITKRGQNVTFRCDPISEHNRLYWYRQTLGQGPEFLTYFQNEAQLEKSRLLSDRFSAERPKGSFSTLEIQRTEQGDSAMYLCASSFHNRGQGDTQYFGPGTRLTVL.

This chain connects TRBV6-2 or TRBV6-3 to TRBJ1-5; 7 bases are shared with TRBD1. Germline CDR1 is MNHEY and CDR2 is SVGEGT. The V segment lost 0 bases and the J segment 6 bases; nucleotides outside the gene matches: 5. CDR3 length: 15 residues. CDR3 protein: CASSYSSGGSQPQHF. CDR3 DNA: TGTGCCAGCAGTTACTCGTCAGGGGGAAGTCAGCCCCAGCATTTT.

This rearrangement joins TRBV11-2 to TRBJ2-5; 12 nucleotides agree with TRBD1. The junction had 5 bases not matched to a gene; V was cut back by 5 bases and J by 1 base. There are 16 residues in the CDR3. Germline-derived CDR1 and CDR2 are SGHAT and FQNNGV. CDR3 nucleotides: TGTGCCAGCAGCAAGAGGGACAGGGGGCGCCAAGAGACCCAGTACTTC. Its protein product is CASSKRDRGRQETQYF. Together with reference TRBV11-2 and TRBJ2-5, the CDR3 gives the full variable domain: EAGVAQSPRYKIIEKRQSVAFWCNPISGHATLYWYQQILGQGPKLLIQFQNNGVVDDSQLPKDRFSAERLKGVDSTLKIQPAKLEDSAVYLCASSKRDRGRQETQYFGPGTRLLVL.

The chain joins TRBV5-1 to TRBJ2-3, with D perhaps matching TRBD1 or TRBD2 (5 bases each). The germline V gene encodes CDR1 SGHRS and CDR2 YFSETQ. Trimming cost V 3 bases and J 0 bases, with 11 bases left between them. CDR3 length: 15 residues. CDR3 loop: CASSWDPDSTDTQYF. DNA of the CDR3: TGCGCCAGCAGCTGGGACCCGGATAGCACAGATACGCAGTATTTT.

The V gene is TRBV6-1, the J gene TRBJ1-6; possibly TRBD1 for D (5 bases). V shed 6 bases and J shed 0 bases, with 15 bases lying between them. Germline values: CDR1 MNHNS, CDR2 SASEGT. The CDR3 contains 17 residues. This CDR3 is CASSRGHPSSYNSPLHF. The CDR3 nucleotides are TGTGCCAGCAGCCGAGGACATCCTAGCTCCTATAATTCACCCCTCCACTTT.

The chain has TRBV7-6 and TRBJ2-1; TRBD2 aligns across 10 bases. The CDR3 length is 17 residues. The germline gives CDR1 SGHVS, CDR2 FNYEAQ. The V and J ends lost 1 base and 4 bases, in that order; junction bases with no gene match: 7. DNA for the CDR3: TGTGCCAGCAGCTTAGGACTACTAGCGGGGAGTTACAATGAGCAGTTCTTC. This codes for CASSLGLLAGSYNEQFF.

The V call is TRBV28, the J call TRBJ2-7, with a tentative D call TRBD1 (6 bases). V was cut by 5 bases and J by 2 bases, with 16 bases left in between. CDR1 and CDR2 (germline): MDHEN, SYDVKM. The CDR3 runs 15 residues. The CDR3 DNA is TGTGCCAGCAGTGGGTTCGGACAGCAAGCCTACGAGCAGTACTTC. It specifies CASSGFGQQAYEQYF.

The CDR3 DNA reads as TGTGCCAGCAGTCGTCTAGATAAGGGAGCTCGAGAGCAGTACTTC. This codes for CASSRLDKGAREQYF. The V and J genes are TRBV27 and TRBJ2-7; TRBD2 is a possible D gene (5 bases). Trimming stripped 5 bases from V and 7 bases from J, with 21 bases between. This CDR3 spans 15 amino acids. The V gene's germline CDR1 is MNHEY and CDR2 SMNVEV (reference sequence).

The chain combines TRBV2 with TRBJ2-7; TRBD2 matches 9 bases. V lost 7 bases to trimming and J lost 6 bases; unmatched junction nucleotides: 10. This CDR3 region has 14 residues. Germline CDR1 is SNHLY and CDR2 is FYNNEI. This CDR3 is CASTITSGFGEQYF. CDR3 in DNA: TGTGCCAGCACTATAACTAGCGGGTTCGGCGAGCAGTACTTC.

This clonotype was counted a few times. This chain connects TRBV19 to TRBJ1-6; D might be TRBD1 (5 bases). The germline V and J ends were trimmed by 3 bases and 0 bases, with 9 bases remaining between them. The V gene's germline CDR1 is LNHDA and CDR2 SQIVND (reference sequence). CDR3 size: 16 residues. The CDR3 loop reads CASSIGASSYNSPLHF. In DNA form, the CDR3 reads TGTGCCAGTAGTATCGGGGCGAGCTCCTATAATTCACCCCTCCACTTT.

The CDR3 coding sequence is TGCAGTGCTCGCCCCGGGGGGAACTATGGCTACACCTTC. This codes for CSARPGGNYGYTF. This chain uses TRBV20-1 with TRBJ1-2, with D perhaps matching TRBD1 (5 bases). Germline CDR1 is DFQATT and CDR2 is SNEGSKA (reference sequence). V lost 5 bases and J 2 bases, leaving 12 bases between the germline ends. The CDR3 spans 13 residues.

This clonotype was counted a single time. The chain recombines TRBV6-5 with TRBJ1-2; D is undetermined. V was clipped by 5 bases and J by 8 bases, with 9 bases between them. CDR1 and CDR2 from the germline V gene are MNHEY and SVGAGI. The CDR3 contains 11 residues. CDR3 coding DNA: TGTGCCAGCAGTGGCCTAGGGGGCTACACCTTC. Encoded protein: CASSGLGGYTF.

This clonotype was found a few times. The gene calls are TRBV5-5 and TRBJ1-1, with 7 nucleotides matching TRBD1. CDR3 length: 14 amino acids. V dropped 5 bases and J dropped 0; count of bases not matched to a gene: 4. Germline V gene data show CDR1 as SGHKS and CDR2 as YYEKEE (reference sequence). The CDR3 is CASRTGRVNTEAFF. DNA of the CDR3: TGTGCCAGCAGGACAGGGAGAGTGAACACTGAAGCTTTCTTT.

A few counts support this clonotype. Written as DNA, the CDR3 is TGCGCCAGCAGCTTGGTAATTGTGGCTGAGCAGTTCTTC. This translates into CASSLVIVAEQFF. The chain combines TRBV5-1 with TRBJ2-1; no firm D call. CDR1 and CDR2 from the germline V gene are SGHRS and YFSETQ. V dropped 0 bases and J dropped 9 bases, with 10 bases sitting between them. The CDR3 is 13 residues long.

This sequence joins TRBV2 and TRBJ2-5; 7 bases fit TRBD2. V lost 7 bases to trimming and J lost 2 bases; unmatched junction nucleotides: 7. CDR3 size: 14 residues. CDR1 and CDR2 (germline): SNHLY, FYNNEI. The CDR3 protein is CASTLWEGQETQYF. CDR3 coding DNA: TGTGCCAGCACGCTATGGGAGGGGCAAGAGACCCAGTACTTC.

This clonotype was seen a few times. The rearrangement joins TRBV6-4 to TRBJ2-7; D gene ambiguous. The germline V gene has CDR1 MRHNA and CDR2 SNTAGT. The CDR3 totals 12 residues. For the CDR3, the DNA is TGTTCCCATTGCGCGTCCATCTACGAGCAGTACTTC. It is translated as CSHCASIYEQYF.

The J gene is TRBJ2-7, the V gene TRBV15, with 8 nucleotides matching TRBD2. Germline loops: CDR1 LNHNV, CDR2 YYDKDF (reference sequence). The CDR3 covers 14 residues. After removal of 5 bases from V and 2 bases from J, the junction contained 5 bases not matched to a gene. This CDR3 reads CATSFHGGAYEQYF. CDR3 sequence (DNA): TGTGCCACCAGCTTCCACGGGGGGGCCTACGAGCAGTACTTC.

This clonotype was found a few times. The rearrangement links TRBV4-1 to TRBJ2-3; D remains unclear. In germline, CDR1 is MGHRA, CDR2 YSYEKL. The V end lost 4 bases, the J end lost 4 bases, and 18 bases lay between the germline ends. The CDR3 spans 16 residues. CDR3 amino acids: CASSLGVGPAADTQYF. The CDR3 bases are TGCGCCAGCAGCCTGGGCGTAGGACCGGCGGCAGATACGCAGTATTTT.

In this sample, this clonotype turned up a few times. CDR3 in DNA: TGTGCCATCAGTGACCCTCCGGTGCAAGAGACCCAGTACTTC. It specifies CAISDPPVQETQYF. The V gene is TRBV10-3, the J gene TRBJ2-5; D remains unclear. The CDR3 contains 14 residues. V was pared by 3 bases and J by 2 bases, with 10 bases between. Germline values: CDR1 ENHRY, CDR2 SYGVKD.